Below are 21 T cell receptor beta chains sequenced from a single sample in a study of T cells of healthy individuals. TCRdb called the 5' RACE reads again in MiXCR, with one record for every CDR3 protein. The data contain about 96,000 distinct CDR3 sequences, approximately 16% of them seen just once; the ten biggest clones take up about 6%. Receptors were obtained from a human donor in good health.

This clonotype occurred many times. The V and J genes are TRBV6-2 or TRBV6-3 and TRBJ1-1, with D uncertain. V shed 2 bases and J shed 4 bases, with 11 bases lying between them. This CDR3 has 14 amino acids. Germline CDR1 reads MNHEY; CDR2 reads SVGEGT. The CDR3 region has the DNA TGTGCCAGCAGTTACAGGGAATCGGTCACTGAAGCTTTCTTT. This codes for CASSYRESVTEAFF.

This clonotype has more than one count but fewer than ten. The J gene is TRBJ2-2, the V gene TRBV4-1; D may correspond to TRBD1 or TRBD2 (5 bases each). CDR3 size: 14 residues. The V and J ends lost 0 bases and 5 bases respectively, with 7 bases between them. Germline CDR1 reads MGHRA; CDR2 reads YSYEKL. The DNA of the CDR3 is TGCGCCAGCAGCCAAGATTGGGGGACCGGGGAGCTGTTTTTT. It is translated as CASSQDWGTGELFF.

The rearrangement uses TRBV20-1 and TRBJ1-6, with 7 nucleotides matching TRBD1. The junction had 6 bases not matched to a gene; V was cut back by 6 bases and J by 7 bases. This CDR3 contains 13 residues. Germline CDR1 reads DFQATT; CDR2 reads SNEGSKA (reference sequence). The CDR3 sequence: CSALRDSNSPLHF. CDR3 nucleotide sequence: TGCAGTGCGCTTAGGGACAGCAATTCACCCCTCCACTTT.

This clonotype was seen more than once but under ten times. This chain connects TRBV7-9 to TRBJ1-1; D call uncertain. Trimming stripped 5 bases from V and 5 bases from J, with 12 bases between. This CDR3 is built from 13 residues. Germline CDR1 reads SEHNR; CDR2 reads FQNEAQ (reference sequence). The CDR3 sequence is CASSARLGTEAFF. CDR3 bases: TGTGCCAGCAGCGCCCGGTTGGGTACTGAAGCTTTCTTT.

This clonotype was counted only a few times. The V and J genes are TRBV4-3 and TRBJ1-6, with D unresolved. Trimming stripped 3 bases from V and 8 bases from J, with 8 bases between. From germline, CDR1 is LGHNA and CDR2 YSLEER. The CDR3 covers 13 residues. DNA for the CDR3: TGCGCCAGCAGCCAGAGGGTGGATTCACCCCTCCACTTT. It yields the protein CASSQRVDSPLHF.

This chain joins TRBV7-2 and TRBJ1-5, with D hard to call. The germline V gene has CDR1 SGHTA and CDR2 FQGNSA. CDR3 length equals 15 residues. The ends were cut back, 5 bases at V and 9 bases at J, with 20 bases in the middle. Here the CDR3 DNA reads TGTGCCAGCAGCCCGCGAGATTCACGTGTTTGGCCCCAGCATTTT. It yields the protein CASSPRDSRVWPQHF. Combining the CDR3 with reference TRBV7-2 and TRBJ1-5 gives the whole variable domain GAGVSQSPSNKVTEKGKDVELRCDPISGHTALYWYRQSLGQGLEFLIYFQGNSAPDKSGLPSDRFSAERTGGSVSTLTIQRTQQEDSAVYLCASSPRDSRVWPQHFGDGTRLSIL.

This clonotype was seen at least ten times. The chain has TRBV10-3 and TRBJ2-7, with 9 bases fitting TRBD1. With V trimmed by 10 bases and J by 5 bases, 6 bases remained unmatched. The germline gives CDR1 ENHRY, CDR2 SYGVKD. The length of the CDR3 is 12 residues. The CDR3 DNA is TGTGCCACCTCGGACAGGGGACACGAGCAGTACTTC. Protein sequence: CATSDRGHEQYF.

The chain employs TRBV5-1 and TRBJ1-1, with TRBD1 matching 11 bases. J was trimmed by 1 base and V by 2 bases; bases with no gene match: 7. CDR3 size: 17 residues. Germline V lookup: CDR1 SGHRS, CDR2 YFSETQ. CDR3 residues: CASSFRGTGGSNTEAFF. The CDR3 DNA follows: TGCGCCAGCAGCTTTCGGGGGACAGGGGGGTCGAACACTGAAGCTTTCTTT.

The V call is TRBV7-2, the J call TRBJ2-2; D perhaps matches TRBD2 (5 bases). From germline, CDR1 is SGHTA and CDR2 FQGNSA. Trimming took 4 bases from V and 5 from J, leaving 14 bases between them. The CDR3 sequence is 15 residues long. DNA for the CDR3: TGTGCCAGCAGCTCAAGCCTCGGGGAGACCGGGGAGCTGTTTTTT. Its translation is CASSSSLGETGELFF.

The chain couples TRBV20-1 to TRBJ2-7; 11 bases agree with TRBD1. Germline CDR1 is DFQATT and CDR2 is SNEGSKA (reference sequence). This CDR3 contains 14 residues. V was pared by 5 bases and J by 3 bases, with 6 bases of the junction left unmatched. The DNA of the CDR3 is TGCAGTGCTCCCTGGGACAGGGGGGTCTACGAGCAGTACTTC. This sequence encodes CSAPWDRGVYEQYF.

This clonotype was counted between two and nine times. The V gene is TRBV12-3 or TRBV12-4, the J gene TRBJ2-1; 8 nucleotides line up with TRBD2. The CDR3 spans 15 residues. Trimming took 7 bases from V and 10 from J; bases not matched to a gene: 15. This CDR3 reads CASTAGERESEEQFF. Here the CDR3 DNA reads TGTGCCAGCACCGCCGGCGAGCGGGAGTCGGAGGAGCAGTTCTTC.

This clonotype was counted a few times. The V and J genes are TRBV4-2 and TRBJ2-3, with D possibly being TRBD1 (6 bases). This CDR3 is 15 amino acids long. Germline V gene lookup returns CDR1 LGHNA and CDR2 YNFKEQ. The germline V and J ends were trimmed by 8 bases and 2 bases, with 17 bases remaining between them. CDR3: CASRFGQLVTDTQYF. For the CDR3, the DNA is TGTGCCAGCCGATTCGGACAGCTAGTCACAGATACGCAGTATTTT.

This clonotype was seen only a few times. This chain joins TRBV4-3 and TRBJ2-7; D perhaps matches TRBD1 (6 bases). The CDR3 spans 16 residues. In germline, CDR1 is LGHNA, CDR2 YSLEER. Trimming took off 1 base at V and 4 bases at J, with 17 bases between the two ends. CDR3 sequence: CASSQALSGTPYEQYF. The CDR3 coding sequence is TGCGCCAGCAGCCAAGCCCTTTCCGGGACACCGTACGAGCAGTACTTC.

The chain links TRBV20-1 to TRBJ2-6; D is perhaps TRBD1 (5 bases). Trimming removed 5 bases from V and 0 bases from J, with 8 bases in between. This CDR3 is 14 amino acids long. CDR1 DFQATT and CDR2 SNEGSKA come from the germline V gene (reference sequence). CDR3 protein: CSAPRDSGANVLTF. CDR3 coding DNA: TGCAGTGCTCCCAGGGACTCTGGGGCCAACGTCCTGACTTTC.

This clonotype was seen only a few times. The chain carries TRBV2 and TRBJ1-6, with a possible D match to TRBD1 (6 bases). V was shortened by 4 bases and J by 2 bases, with 12 bases between the two germline ends. CDR1 and CDR2 from the germline V gene are SNHLY and FYNNEI. CDR3 length: 16 residues. CDR3 sequence reads: CASSVWGAAYNSPLHF. The CDR3 nucleotides are TGTGCCAGCAGTGTATGGGGGGCGGCCTATAATTCACCCCTCCACTTT.

This clonotype was recorded many times. The chain carries TRBV28 and TRBJ2-3, with 8 nucleotides matching TRBD1. CDR1 MDHEN and CDR2 SYDVKM come from the germline V gene. Trimming at V came to 5 bases and at J to 1 base, leaving 8 bases not matched to a gene. CDR3 length: 16 amino acids. The CDR3 bases are TGTGCCAGCAGTACCGAACAGGGGGAGCGCACAGATACGCAGTATTTT. This translates into CASSTEQGERTDTQYF.

The rearrangement links TRBV10-3 to TRBJ2-7; D is undetermined. CDR3 length: 15 residues. CDR1 ENHRY and CDR2 SYGVKD come from the germline V gene. Trimming took off 2 bases at V and 7 bases at J, with 18 bases between the two ends. CDR3 sequence: CAISEPSRTSLEQYF. In DNA form, the CDR3 reads TGTGCCATCAGTGAGCCCTCTCGAACATCACTAGAGCAGTACTTC.

Notes on this clonotype: Relative to the germline gene, one junction end is altered; a read error may explain this. V is TRBV15 and J is TRBJ1-3; no clear D. The CDR3 is 14 residues long. The germline gives CDR1 LNHNV, CDR2 YYDKDF (reference sequence). The CDR3 DNA follows: TGTGCCACCCGCAGAGCTTTCCAGGGAAACACCATATATTTT. It encodes CATRRAFQGNTIYF.

This chain joins TRBV12-3 or TRBV12-4 and TRBJ2-1, with 10 bases that match TRBD1. CDR3 length: 15 residues. After removal of 4 bases from V and 5 bases from J, the junction contained 5 bases not matched to a gene. DNA of the CDR3: TGTGCCAGCAGTTCGGACAGGGGGATCGACAATGAGCAGTTCTTC. It yields the protein CASSSDRGIDNEQFF.

This clonotype was seen many times. V is TRBV6-4 and J is TRBJ2-1, with 8 bases that match TRBD2. V shed 2 bases and J 6 bases; nucleotides not matched to a gene: 6. This CDR3 has 15 amino acids. Germline-derived CDR1 and CDR2 are MRHNA and SNTAGT. The CDR3 region is CASSDGLAGGNEQFF. The CDR3 region has the DNA TGTGCCAGCAGTGACGGGCTAGCGGGTGGCAATGAGCAGTTCTTC.

This clonotype was picked up many times. CDR3 sequence (DNA): TGTGCCAGCAGTTGGAGGTCTCAGGGAGGTGAAGCTTTCTTT. Translated: CASSWRSQGGEAFF. The gene calls are TRBV2 and TRBJ1-1; tentatively, D is TRBD1 (5 bases). Germline V lookup: CDR1 SNHLY, CDR2 FYNNEI. The CDR3 totals 14 residues. The V end was cut by 5 bases, the J end by 7 bases, with 17 bases between.